One and the same sample provided the 20 T cell receptor beta chains below, sequenced in a study of CD8+ T cells in alopecia areata. Noted treatment: oral pan-JAK inhibitor, 5-10 mg twice daily. RNA extraction was followed by reverse transcription into cDNA, which acted as the sequencing template. TCRdb's table, derived via immunoSEQ multiplex PCR, lists solely in-frame clones and lacks some. The sample consists of around 190,000 clones, roughly 60% of them appearing once. The sample in question was CD4+ T cells sorted from blood, obtained at week 24, from a patient treated with tofacitinib. Every receptor here comes from a human donor with alopecia areata.

The chain combines TRBV4-3 with TRBJ2-3; D call uncertain. The CDR3 extends over 14 amino acids. Trimming left V 0 bases short and J 0 bases short, with 4 bases between. Germline V gene data show CDR1 as LGHNA and CDR2 as YSLEER. The CDR3 bases are TGCGCCAGCAGCCAAGAGTGGAGCACAGATACGCAGTATTTT. Protein product: CASSQEWSTDTQYF.

This clone came up once. The chain links TRBV15 to TRBJ1-1; D is ambiguous. CDR3 length: 13 residues. Trimming cost V 5 bases and J 6 bases, with 13 bases left between them. Germline V gene data show CDR1 as LNHNV and CDR2 as YYDKDF (reference sequence). This CDR3 reads CATSSLIQPEAFF. DNA of the CDR3: TGTGCCACCAGCTCGCTGATTCAGCCTGAAGCTTTCTTT.

J is TRBJ2-1 and V is TRBV12-5; 8 bases match TRBD1. With V trimmed by 3 bases and J by 15 bases, 13 bases remained unmatched. The CDR3 consists of 14 residues. Germline lookup yields CDR1 LGHNT and CDR2 FRNRAP. The CDR3 here is CASGLEGTGSSRFF. The CDR3 DNA reads as TGTGCTAGTGGTTTAGAAGGGACAGGTTCTTCACGGTTCTTC.

At least ten counts were recorded for this clone. V and J are TRBV2 and TRBJ2-3; 12 positions agree with TRBD1. This CDR3 region has 15 residues. With V trimmed by 4 bases and J by 5 bases, 4 bases remained unmatched. CDR1 is SNHLY and CDR2 is FYNNEI in the germline V gene. CDR3 DNA sequence: TGTGCCAGCAGTGGCCGGGACAGGGGGCGAGATACGCAGTATTTT. Its translation is CASSGRDRGRDTQYF.

This clone was counted between two and nine times. The chain combines TRBV7-2 with TRBJ1-2; tentative D call: TRBD1 (5 bases). V shed 4 bases and J shed 3 bases, with 12 bases lying between them. This CDR3 comprises 14 residues. The germline V gene encodes CDR1 SGHTA and CDR2 FQGNSA. Here the CDR3 reads CASSSGLAHYGYTF. For the CDR3, the DNA is TGTGCCAGCAGCTCGGGACTGGCTCACTATGGCTACACCTTC.

Comments on this clone: The same CDR3 is also encoded by other DNA sequences in this sample. The chain carries TRBV15 and TRBJ2-7; D is perhaps TRBD2 (5 bases). CDR1 LNHNV and CDR2 YYDKDF come from the germline V gene (reference sequence). Trimming took 0 bases from V and 3 from J, leaving 6 bases between them. This CDR3 has 13 amino acids. The CDR3 here is CATSRDRGYEQYF. In DNA, the CDR3 is TGTGCCACCAGCAGAGATCGGGGCTACGAGCAGTACTTC.

The count of this clone is one. This chain links TRBV7-2 with TRBJ2-2; a possible D gene is TRBD2 (5 bases). V was clipped by 1 base and J by 0 bases, with 9 bases between them. This CDR3 is built from 16 residues. CDR1 SGHTA and CDR2 FQGNSA come from the germline V gene. CDR3 sequence (DNA): TGTGCCAGCAGCTTAGATAGCGCCTCGAACACCGGGGAGCTGTTTTTT. It is translated as CASSLDSASNTGELFF. Full variable domain (rest looked up from reference TRBV7-2 and TRBJ2-2): GAGVSQSPSNKVTEKGKDVELRCDPISGHTALYWYRQSLGQGLEFLIYFQGNSAPDKSGLPSDRFSAERTGGSVSTLTIQRTQQEDSAVYLCASSLDSASNTGELFFGEGSRLTVL.

The chain is built from TRBV6-5 and TRBJ1-2, with TRBD1 matching 8 bases. CDR1 MNHEY and CDR2 SVGAGI come from the germline V gene. Losses at the gene ends were 7 bases for V and 6 bases for J; bases not matched to a gene: 7. The CDR3 covers 13 residues. The CDR3 here is CASTFGTGDGYTF. The CDR3 region has the DNA TGTGCCAGCACCTTCGGGACAGGTGATGGCTACACCTTC.

This chain uses TRBV29-1 with TRBJ2-5, with 8 bases that match TRBD2. The CDR3 has 14 amino acids. Trimming cost V 4 bases and J 3 bases; bases outside gene matches: 7. Germline lookup yields CDR1 SQVTM and CDR2 ANQGSEA. The CDR3 sequence: CSVVRGGQEETQYF. The DNA of the CDR3 is TGCAGCGTTGTTCGGGGGGGCCAAGAAGAGACCCAGTACTTC. The entire variable domain, with the rest obtained from reference TRBV29-1 and TRBJ2-5, is as follows: SAVISQKPSRDICQRGTSLTIQCQVDSQVTMMFWYRQQPGQSLTLIATANQGSEATYESGFVIDKFPISRPNLTFSTLTVSNMSPEDSSIYLCSVVRGGQEETQYFGPGTRLLVL.

The chain has TRBV15 and TRBJ2-7; D not resolved. Between the trimmed V and J ends, which lost 3 bases and 3 bases, there was a span of 9 bases. The CDR3 contains 13 residues. Germline values: CDR1 LNHNV, CDR2 YYDKDF (reference sequence). Here the CDR3 reads CATSREFGYEQYF. As DNA, the CDR3 is TGTGCCACCAGCAGGGAATTTGGCTACGAGCAGTACTTC.

Only a few counts were recorded for this clone. The chain recombines TRBV7-9 with TRBJ2-2, with D possibly TRBD2 on 6 matching bases. The CDR3 has 16 amino acids. The V end lost 3 bases, the J end lost 5 bases, and 16 bases lay between the germline ends. The germline CDR1 and CDR2 sequences are SEHNR and FQNEAQ (reference sequence). CDR3 sequence reads: CASSFWGVSGTGELFF. CDR3 coding DNA: TGTGCCAGCAGCTTTTGGGGGGTGTCTGGAACCGGGGAGCTGTTTTTT.

This clone appeared once. In DNA, the CDR3 is TGTGCCTGGAGGGGAAACTCCTACGAGCAGTACTTC. It encodes CAWRGNSYEQYF. The rearrangement uses TRBV30 and TRBJ2-7; the D is unclear. Germline assignment: CDR1 GTSNPN and CDR2 SVGIG (reference sequence). V lost 3 bases and J 0 bases, leaving 6 bases between the germline ends. CDR3 length: 12 residues.

The rearrangement uses TRBV25-1 and TRBJ2-3; perhaps TRBD2 as D (5 bases). This CDR3 comprises 14 residues. The V gene's germline CDR1 is MGHDK and CDR2 SYGVNS. V was cut by 5 bases and J by 2 bases, with 11 bases left in between. The chain's CDR3 is CASSPRTPTDTQYF. DNA for the CDR3: TGTGCCAGCAGTCCTAGGACTCCCACAGATACGCAGTATTTT.

This clone was counted between two and nine times. The gene calls are TRBV11-2 and TRBJ2-3; 10 nucleotides agree with TRBD2. Trimming removed 5 bases from V and 6 bases from J; junction bases left unmatched: 2. This CDR3 is 13 amino acids long. Germline CDR1 is SGHAT and CDR2 is FQNNGV. CDR3 nucleotide sequence: TGTGCCAGCAGCCCACTAGCGGGGGATACGCAGTATTTT. Its translation: CASSPLAGDTQYF.

The rearrangement uses TRBV30 and TRBJ2-1, with 7 bases lining up with TRBD2. V shed 1 base, J shed 12 bases, and the junction held 6 bases outside the gene matches. This CDR3 is built from 12 residues. The germline V gene encodes CDR1 GTSNPN and CDR2 SVGIG (reference sequence). The CDR3 DNA follows: TGTGCCTGGAGTGGGTTATCGGGGGGGCAGTTCTTC. This encodes CAWSGLSGGQFF.

V is TRBV14 and J is TRBJ2-5; D possibly corresponds to TRBD1 (6 bases). Germline assignment: CDR1 SGHDN and CDR2 FVKESK. Trimming shortened V by 6 bases and J by 3 bases, and 14 bases separated the two germline ends. CDR3 length: 14 residues. The CDR3 coding sequence is TGTGCCAGCAGTCGTTGGACAGAGAAAGAGACCCAGTACTTC. It codes for CASSRWTEKETQYF.

This chain joins TRBV30 and TRBJ2-7; D unclear. The V gene lost 2 bases and the J gene lost 3 bases, with 5 bases spanning the gap. CDR3 length: 11 amino acids. The germline V gene has CDR1 GTSNPN and CDR2 SVGIG (reference sequence). The CDR3 loop is CAWSTLYEQYF. The CDR3, as DNA: TGTGCCTGGAGTACGCTCTACGAGCAGTACTTC.

V and J are TRBV4-3 and TRBJ1-5; D ambiguous. From germline, CDR1 is LGHNA and CDR2 YSLEER. The CDR3 sequence is 13 residues long. V was cut by 1 base and J by 2 bases, with 3 bases left in between. Here the CDR3 DNA reads TGCGCCAGCAGCCAAGGGCGCAATCAGCCCCAGCATTTT. Amino acids: CASSQGRNQPQHF.

This clone was counted between two and nine times. The V and J genes are TRBV29-1 and TRBJ1-2, with D perhaps matching TRBD1 (6 bases). The CDR3 sequence is 12 residues long. The germline V and J ends were trimmed by 4 bases and 8 bases, with 14 bases remaining between them. In germline, CDR1 is SQVTM, CDR2 ANQGSEA. CDR3 in amino acids: CSVAGARVGYTF. The CDR3, as DNA: TGCAGCGTTGCGGGGGCTAGGGTCGGCTACACCTTC.

This CDR3 is CASSQEGAGGDIQYF. The CDR3 DNA is TGCGCCAGCAGCCAAGAAGGGGCAGGGGGAGACATTCAGTACTTC. The gene calls are TRBV4-1 and TRBJ2-4; 7 bases match TRBD1. V dropped 0 bases and J dropped 8; count of bases not matched to a gene: 7. The CDR3 runs to 15 residues. CDR1 MGHRA and CDR2 YSYEKL come from the germline V gene.